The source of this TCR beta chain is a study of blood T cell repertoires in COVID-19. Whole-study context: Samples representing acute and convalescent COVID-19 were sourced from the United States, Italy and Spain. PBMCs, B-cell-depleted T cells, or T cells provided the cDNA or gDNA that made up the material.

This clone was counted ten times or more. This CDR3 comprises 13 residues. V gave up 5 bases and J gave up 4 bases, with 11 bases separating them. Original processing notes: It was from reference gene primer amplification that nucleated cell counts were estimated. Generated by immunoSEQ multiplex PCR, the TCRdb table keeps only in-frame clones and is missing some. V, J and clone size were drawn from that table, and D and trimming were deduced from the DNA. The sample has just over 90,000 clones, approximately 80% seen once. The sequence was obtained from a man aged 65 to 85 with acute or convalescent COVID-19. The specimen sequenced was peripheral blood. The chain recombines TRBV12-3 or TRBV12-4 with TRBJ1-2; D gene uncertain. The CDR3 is CASSPTEFYGYTF. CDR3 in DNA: TGTGCCAGCAGTCCTACAGAATTCTATGGCTACACCTTC.